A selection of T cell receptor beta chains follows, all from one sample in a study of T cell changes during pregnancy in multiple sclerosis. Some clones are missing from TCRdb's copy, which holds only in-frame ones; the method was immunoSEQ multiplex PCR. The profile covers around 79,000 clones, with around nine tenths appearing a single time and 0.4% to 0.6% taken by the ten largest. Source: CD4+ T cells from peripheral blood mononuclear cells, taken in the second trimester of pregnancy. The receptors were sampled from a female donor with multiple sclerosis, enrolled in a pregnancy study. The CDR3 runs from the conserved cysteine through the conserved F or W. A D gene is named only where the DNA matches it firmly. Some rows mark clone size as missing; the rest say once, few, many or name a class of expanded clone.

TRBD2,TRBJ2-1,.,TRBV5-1,TGCGCCAGCGACTCAGCGGGAGCTCTCAATGAGCAGTTCTTC,CASDSAGALNEQFF
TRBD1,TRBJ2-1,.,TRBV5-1,TGCGCCAGCAGCCCCGTGGACAGGGGGCAGTTCTTC,CASSPVDRGQFF
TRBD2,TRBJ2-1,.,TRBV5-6,TGTGCCAGCAGCTCACTAGCGAACTACAATGAGCAGTTCTTC,CASSSLANYNEQFF
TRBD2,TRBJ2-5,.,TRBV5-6,TGTGCCAGCAGCTGGCGGACCACTAGCGGTCAAGAGACCCAGTACTTC,CASSWRTTSGQETQYF
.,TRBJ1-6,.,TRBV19,TGTGCCAGTAGCCCCGGACAGCGGGGGTCACCCCTCCACTTT,CASSPGQRGSPLHF
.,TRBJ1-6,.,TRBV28,TGTGCCAGCAGTTTAAGTGGGGGGGGCGGTAATTCACCCCTCCACTTT,CASSLSGGGGNSPLHF
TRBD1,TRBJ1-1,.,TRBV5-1,TGCGCCAGCAGCTTGAACGCAGGGGGGACTGAAGCTTTCTTT,CASSLNAGGTEAFF
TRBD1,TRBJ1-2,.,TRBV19,TGTGCCTCTACCTTATCCGGGACAGGGGTAAATGGCTACACCTTC,CASTLSGTGVNGYTF
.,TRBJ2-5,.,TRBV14,TGTGCCAGCAGCCAAGGGTTGCTGCCCCCAGACCAAGAGACCCAGTACTTC,CASSQGLLPPDQETQYF
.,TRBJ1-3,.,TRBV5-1,TGCGCCAGCAGCGCCAACTTACAGGGATATCGGCTCTCTGGAAACACCATATATTTT,CASSANLQGYRLSGNTIYF
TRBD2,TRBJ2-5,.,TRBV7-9,TGTGCCAGCAGCTTCCTAGCGGGGGACCAAGAGACCCAGTACTTC,CASSFLAGDQETQYF
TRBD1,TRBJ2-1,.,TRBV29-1,TGCAGCGTATTAGCAAGGGGACAGGGGGCTCTCGATGAGCAGTTCTTC,CSVLARGQGALDEQFF
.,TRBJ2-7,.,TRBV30,TGTGCCTGGAGTGTAAAAACAGGCGAGCAGTACTTC,CAWSVKTGEQYF
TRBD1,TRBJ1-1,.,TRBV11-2,TGTGCCAGCAGCTGGGGGGACAGGGTGCGCACTGAAGCTTTCTTT,CASSWGDRVRTEAFF
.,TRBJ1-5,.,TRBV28,TGTGCCAGCAGTTTTTTACAGGGTGGCAATCAGCCCCAGCATTTT,CASSFLQGGNQPQHF
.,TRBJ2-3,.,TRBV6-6,TGTGCCAGCAGTCCAGGGGTTGGTATATCCACAGATACGCAGTATTTT,CASSPGVGISTDTQYF
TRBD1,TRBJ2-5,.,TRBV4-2,TGTGCCAGCAGCCAAGAGGGACTGGGACAGGGTGGGGAGACCCAGTACTTC,CASSQEGLGQGGETQYF
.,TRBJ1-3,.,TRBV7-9,TGTGCCAGCAGCTTAACAGGGCCGCGCGGAAACACCATATATTTT,CASSLTGPRGNTIYF
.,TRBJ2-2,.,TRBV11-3,TGTGCCAGCAGCGCCTACCCGGAGCTGTTTTTT,CASSAYPELFF
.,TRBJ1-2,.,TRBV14,TGTGCCAGCAGCCAAGATCGGAGCTATGGCTACACCTTC,CASSQDRSYGYTF
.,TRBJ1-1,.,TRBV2,TGTGCCAGCAGTGAAGCGGGCAGAAAGAACACTGAAGCTTTCTTT,CASSEAGRKNTEAFF
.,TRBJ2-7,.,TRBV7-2,TGTGCCAGCAGCCCTCACCCGGGGGGCAACGAGCAGTACTTC,CASSPHPGGNEQYF
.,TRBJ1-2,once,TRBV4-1,TGCGCCAGCAGCCTCCCGGGGAACTATGGCTACACCTTC,CASSLPGNYGYTF
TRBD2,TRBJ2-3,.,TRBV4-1,TGCGCCAGCAGCTTCCTAGCGGGGGGTAGCACAGATACGCAGTATTTT,CASSFLAGGSTDTQYF
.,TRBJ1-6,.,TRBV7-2,TGTGCCAGCAGCTTAGGGGGCCGGGTCTCCTATAATTCACCCCTCCACTTT,CASSLGGRVSYNSPLHF
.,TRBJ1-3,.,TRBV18,TGTGCCAGCTCCCCCGACAGCTCTGGAAACACCATATATTTT,CASSPDSSGNTIYF
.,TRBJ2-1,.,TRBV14,TGTGCCAGCAGCCAAAGCGGCATTTCGCAGTTCTTC,CASSQSGISQFF
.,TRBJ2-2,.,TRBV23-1,TGCGCCAGCAGCATCAAGGGGGCCGGGGAGCTGTTTTTT,CASSIKGAGELFF
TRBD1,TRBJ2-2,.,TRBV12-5,TGTGCTAGTGGTTTGGGGACAGGTGGTGTCGGGGAGCTGTTTTTT,CASGLGTGGVGELFF
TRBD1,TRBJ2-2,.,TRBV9,TGTGCCAGCACCCCTACAGGGGGCAGCACCGGGGAGCTGTTTTTT,CASTPTGGSTGELFF
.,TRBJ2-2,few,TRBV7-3,TGTGCCAGCAGCTTAGGGGCCAACACCGGGGAGCTGTTTTTT,CASSLGANTGELFF
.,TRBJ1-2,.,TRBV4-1,TGCGCCAGCAGCCTACCTGCCAGACTAGGGCCGCAAGACTACACCTTC,CASSLPARLGPQDYTF
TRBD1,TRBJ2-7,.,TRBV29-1,TGCAGCGTTGGCCGGGACAGGGGAAGTTACGAGCAGTACTTC,CSVGRDRGSYEQYF
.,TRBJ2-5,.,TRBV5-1,TGCGCCAGCGAGAAAGGGGGGGGCAGAGAGACCCAGTACTTC,CASEKGGGRETQYF
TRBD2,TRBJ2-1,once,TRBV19,TGTGCCAGTAGTAGCGGGGGGGCCAGGAATGAGCAGTTCTTC,CASSSGGARNEQFF
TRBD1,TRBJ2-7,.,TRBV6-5,TGTGCCAGCAGTTCGCCGGGACAGGGGGCGCAAGAGCAGTACTTC,CASSSPGQGAQEQYF
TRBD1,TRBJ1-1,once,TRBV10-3,TGTGCCATCAGTGACCCCCGGGACAGGGACTTCGCTTTCTTT,CAISDPRDRDFAFF
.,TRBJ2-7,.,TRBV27,TGTGCCAGCAGTTTTAAAGCTAGCGTGAACTACGAGCAGTACTTC,CASSFKASVNYEQYF
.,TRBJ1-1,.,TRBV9,TGTGCCAGCAGCGTAGACGGAGACACTGAAGCTTTCTTT,CASSVDGDTEAFF
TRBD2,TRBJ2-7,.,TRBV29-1,TGCAGCGTTAAGGGACTAGCTTACGAGCAGTACTTC,CSVKGLAYEQYF
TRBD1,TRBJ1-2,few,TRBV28,TGTGCCAGCACAGGGACAGGGTATGGCTACACCTTC,CASTGTGYGYTF
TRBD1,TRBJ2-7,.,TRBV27,TGTGCCACCGGGACAGGGACTCGGTACGAGCAGTACTTC,CATGTGTRYEQYF
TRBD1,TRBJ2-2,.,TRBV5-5,TGTGCCAGCACCGCGCTGACAGGGGACACCGGGGAGCTGTTTTTT,CASTALTGDTGELFF
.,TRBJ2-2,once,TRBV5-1,TGCGCCAGCAGCTTGGAGAGGGTCCCCGGGGAGCTGTTTTTT,CASSLERVPGELFF
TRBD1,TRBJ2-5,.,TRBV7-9,TGTGCCAGCAGCTTTAGTATGGGACAGTACCAAGAGACCCAGTACTTC,CASSFSMGQYQETQYF
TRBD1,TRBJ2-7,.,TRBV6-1,TGTGCCAGCAGGTCTACAGGGGACGAGCAGTACTTC,CASRSTGDEQYF
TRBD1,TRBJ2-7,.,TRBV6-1,TGTGCCAGCAGGAGGGGACAGACACAAATCTACGAGCAGTACTTC,CASRRGQTQIYEQYF
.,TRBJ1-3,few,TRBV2,TGTGCCAGGGGGGACATCAGAAACACCATATATTTT,CARGDIRNTIYF
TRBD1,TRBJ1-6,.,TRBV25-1,TGTGCCAGCAGTGACGGGGGGACAGGGTATTCACCCCTCCACTTT,CASSDGGTGYSPLHF
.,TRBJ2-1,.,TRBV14,TGTGCCAGCAGCCAGGACAGATTGAATGAGCAGTTCTTC,CASSQDRLNEQFF
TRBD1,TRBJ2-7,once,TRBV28,TGTGCCAGCAGTTCCACAGGGGACGAGCAGTACTTC,CASSSTGDEQYF
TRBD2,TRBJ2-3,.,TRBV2,TGTGCCAGCAGACGAGCGGGAGGTACAAATACGCAGTATTTT,CASRRAGGTNTQYF